Sequencing of this T cell receptor (beta chain) was carried out in a study of T cell responses to AZD1222 COVID-19 vaccine. Broader study findings: Targets within unmutated variant regions were reportedly found for nearly half of spike-specific TCRs.

With regard to this clone: Its target is unknown.

Recipients boosted at about 4 weeks or about 12 weeks are pooled. V shed 4 bases, J shed 5 bases, and the junction held 5 bases outside the gene matches. The CDR3 runs to 15 residues. Germline assignment: CDR1 KGHSH and CDR2 LQKENI. Clones were sequenced by immunoSEQ multiplex PCR, and TCRdb holds only the in-frame ones, with some missing. The sample has about 110,000 clones, 80% to 95% seen once; the top ten hold about 2.6%. The sequence was collected from an adult who received the AZD1222 COVID-19 vaccine. This rearrangement joins TRBV18 to TRBJ1-6, with 7 bases matching TRBD1. The material sequenced was peripheral blood, taken 28 days after the second AZD1222 dose. CDR3 bases: TGTGCCAGCTCACAACAGGGGATAGATAATTCACCCCTCCACTTT. It translates to CASSQQGIDNSPLHF.